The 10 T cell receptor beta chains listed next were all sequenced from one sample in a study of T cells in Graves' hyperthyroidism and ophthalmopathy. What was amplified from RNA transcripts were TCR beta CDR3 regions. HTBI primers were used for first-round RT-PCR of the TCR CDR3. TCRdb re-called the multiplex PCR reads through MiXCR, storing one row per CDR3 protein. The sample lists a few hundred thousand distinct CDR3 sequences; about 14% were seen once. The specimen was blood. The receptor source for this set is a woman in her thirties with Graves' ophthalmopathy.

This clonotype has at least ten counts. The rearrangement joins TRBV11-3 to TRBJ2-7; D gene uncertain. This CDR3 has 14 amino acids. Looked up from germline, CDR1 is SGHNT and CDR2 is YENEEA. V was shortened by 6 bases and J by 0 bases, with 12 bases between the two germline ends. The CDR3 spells CASRLRDGSYEQYF. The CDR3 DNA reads TGTGCCAGCAGACTAAGAGACGGCTCCTACGAGCAGTACTTC.

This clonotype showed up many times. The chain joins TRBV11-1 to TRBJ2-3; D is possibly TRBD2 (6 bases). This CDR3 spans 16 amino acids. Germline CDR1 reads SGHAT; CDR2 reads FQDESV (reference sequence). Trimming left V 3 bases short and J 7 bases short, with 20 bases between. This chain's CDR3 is CASSLGLPSARNTQYF. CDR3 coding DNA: TGTGCCAGCAGCTTGGGACTCCCTTCCGCGAGGAATACGCAGTATTTT.

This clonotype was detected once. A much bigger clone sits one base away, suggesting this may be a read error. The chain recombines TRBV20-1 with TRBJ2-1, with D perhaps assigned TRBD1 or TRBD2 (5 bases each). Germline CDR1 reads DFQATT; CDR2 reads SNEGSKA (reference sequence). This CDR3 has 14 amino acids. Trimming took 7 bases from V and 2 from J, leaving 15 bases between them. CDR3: CSGWDGDPYNEQFF. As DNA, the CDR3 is TGCAGTGGATGGGACGGTGACCCCTACAATGAGCAGTTCTTC.

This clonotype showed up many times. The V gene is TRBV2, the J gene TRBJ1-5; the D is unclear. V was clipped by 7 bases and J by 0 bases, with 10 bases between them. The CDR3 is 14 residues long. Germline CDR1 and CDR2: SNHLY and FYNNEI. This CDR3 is CASTPGDSNQPQHF. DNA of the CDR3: TGTGCCAGCACGCCCGGGGATAGCAATCAGCCCCAGCATTTT.

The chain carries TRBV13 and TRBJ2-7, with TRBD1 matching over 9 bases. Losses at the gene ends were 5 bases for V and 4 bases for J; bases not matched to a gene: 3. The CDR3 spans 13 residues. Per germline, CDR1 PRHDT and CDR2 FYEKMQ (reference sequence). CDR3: CASSRQGEYEQYF. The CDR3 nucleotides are TGTGCCAGCAGCCGACAGGGGGAATACGAGCAGTACTTC.

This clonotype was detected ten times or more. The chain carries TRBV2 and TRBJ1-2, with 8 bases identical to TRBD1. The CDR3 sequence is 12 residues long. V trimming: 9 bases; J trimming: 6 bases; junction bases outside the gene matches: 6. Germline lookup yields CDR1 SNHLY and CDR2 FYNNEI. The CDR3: CARGQGFDGYTF. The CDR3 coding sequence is TGTGCCAGAGGACAGGGTTTCGATGGCTACACCTTC.

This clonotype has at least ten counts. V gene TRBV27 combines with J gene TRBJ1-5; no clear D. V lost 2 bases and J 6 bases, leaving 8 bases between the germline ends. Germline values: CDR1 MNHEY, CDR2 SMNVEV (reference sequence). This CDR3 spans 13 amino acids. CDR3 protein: CASSLMGAQPQHF. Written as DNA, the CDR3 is TGTGCCAGCAGTTTAATGGGTGCTCAGCCCCAGCATTTT.

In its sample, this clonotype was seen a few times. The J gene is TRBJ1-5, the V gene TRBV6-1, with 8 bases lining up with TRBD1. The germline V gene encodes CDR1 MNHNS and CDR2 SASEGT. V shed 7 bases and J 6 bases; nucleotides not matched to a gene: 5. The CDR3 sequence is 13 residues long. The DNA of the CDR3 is TGTGCCAGCATGGACAGGGTCGCTCAGCCCCAGCATTTT. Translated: CASMDRVAQPQHF.

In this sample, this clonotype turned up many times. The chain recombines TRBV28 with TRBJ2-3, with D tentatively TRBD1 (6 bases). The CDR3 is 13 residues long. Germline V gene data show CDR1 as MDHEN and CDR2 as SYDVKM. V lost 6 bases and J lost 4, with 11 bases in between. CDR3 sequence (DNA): TGTGCCAGCAGACTACAGGGCGCAGATACGCAGTATTTT. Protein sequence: CASRLQGADTQYF.

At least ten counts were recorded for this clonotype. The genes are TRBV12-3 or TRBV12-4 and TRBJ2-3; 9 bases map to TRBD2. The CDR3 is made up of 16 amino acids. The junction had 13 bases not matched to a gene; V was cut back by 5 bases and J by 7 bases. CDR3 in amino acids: CASSPGLAMVLNTQYF. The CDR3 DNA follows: TGTGCCAGCAGTCCAGGACTAGCGATGGTCCTGAATACGCAGTATTTT.